This T cell receptor (beta chain) was profiled in a study of blood T cell repertoires in COVID-19. TCRdb's copy holds only in-frame clones and misses some; the assay was immunoSEQ multiplex PCR. The profile shows hundreds of thousands of clones, 70% to 90% of them singletons. Germline CDR1 reads SGHRS; CDR2 reads YFSETQ. Trimming took off 2 bases at V and 0 bases at J, with 6 bases between the two ends. The CDR3 is made up of 15 amino acids. This chain joins TRBV5-1 and TRBJ2-6; no reliable D call. The source of this sequence is a man aged 65 to 85 with acute or convalescent COVID-19. The sequencing sample was made of peripheral blood. Written as DNA, the CDR3 is TGCGCCAGCAGCTTCAGGCGCTCTGGGGCCAACGTCCTGACTTTC. Translation gives CASSFRRSGANVLTF.